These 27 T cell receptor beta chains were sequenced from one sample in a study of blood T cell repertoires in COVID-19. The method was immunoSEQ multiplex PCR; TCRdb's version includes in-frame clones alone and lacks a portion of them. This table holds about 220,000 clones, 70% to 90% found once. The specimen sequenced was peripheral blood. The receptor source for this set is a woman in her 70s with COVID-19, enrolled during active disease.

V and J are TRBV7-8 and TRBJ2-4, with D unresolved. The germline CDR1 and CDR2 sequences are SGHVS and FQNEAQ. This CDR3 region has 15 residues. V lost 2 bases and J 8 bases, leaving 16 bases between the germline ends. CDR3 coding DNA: TGTGCCAGCAGCTTACAGGCACGCCTGAGACACATTCAGTACTTC. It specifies CASSLQARLRHIQYF.

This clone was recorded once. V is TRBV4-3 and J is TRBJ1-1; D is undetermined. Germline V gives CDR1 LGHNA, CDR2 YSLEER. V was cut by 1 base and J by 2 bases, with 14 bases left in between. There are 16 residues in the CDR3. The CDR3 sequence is CASSQVPGSGNTEAFF. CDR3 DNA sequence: TGCGCCAGCAGCCAAGTCCCCGGGAGTGGTAACACTGAAGCTTTCTTT.

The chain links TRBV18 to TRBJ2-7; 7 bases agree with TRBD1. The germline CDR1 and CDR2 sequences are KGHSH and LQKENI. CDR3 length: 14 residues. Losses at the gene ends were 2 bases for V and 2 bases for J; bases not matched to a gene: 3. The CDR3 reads CASSPGGQAYEQYF. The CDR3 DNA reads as TGTGCCAGCTCACCAGGAGGACAGGCCTACGAGCAGTACTTC.

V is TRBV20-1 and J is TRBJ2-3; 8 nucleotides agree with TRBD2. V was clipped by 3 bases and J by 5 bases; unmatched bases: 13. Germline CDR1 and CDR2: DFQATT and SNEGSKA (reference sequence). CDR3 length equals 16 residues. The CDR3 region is CSASLLPGLVIDTQYF. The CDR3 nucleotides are TGCAGTGCTAGTTTATTACCGGGACTAGTCATAGATACGCAGTATTTT.

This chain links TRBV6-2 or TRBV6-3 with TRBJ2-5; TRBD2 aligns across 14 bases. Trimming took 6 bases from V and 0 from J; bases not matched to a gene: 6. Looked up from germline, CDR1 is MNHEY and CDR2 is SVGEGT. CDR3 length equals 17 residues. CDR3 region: CASSRTSGGQYQETQYF. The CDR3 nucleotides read TGTGCCAGCAGCCGGACTAGCGGGGGGCAGTACCAAGAGACCCAGTACTTC.

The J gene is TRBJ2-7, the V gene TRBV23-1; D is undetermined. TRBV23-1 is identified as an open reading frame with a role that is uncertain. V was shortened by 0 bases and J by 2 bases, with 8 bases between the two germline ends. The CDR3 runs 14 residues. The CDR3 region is CASSQSLQTYEQYF. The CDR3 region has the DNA TGCGCCAGCAGTCAATCCTTGCAGACCTACGAGCAGTACTTC.

Here the CDR3 DNA reads TGTGCCAGCAGCCCCCCCCGGACAGGGTTCACTGAAGCTTTCTTT. It is translated as CASSPPRTGFTEAFF. The chain couples TRBV14 to TRBJ1-1; the match to TRBD1 covers 8 bases. V gave up 4 bases and J gave up 4 bases; unmatched junction bases: 8. Germline V gene data show CDR1 as SGHDN and CDR2 as FVKESK. There are 15 residues in the CDR3.

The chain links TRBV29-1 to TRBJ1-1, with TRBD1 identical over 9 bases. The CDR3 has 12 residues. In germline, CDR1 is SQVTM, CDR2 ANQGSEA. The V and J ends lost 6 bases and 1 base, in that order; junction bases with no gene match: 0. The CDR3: CSVDRGNTEAFF. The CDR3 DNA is TGCAGCGTGGACAGGGGGAACACTGAAGCTTTCTTT.

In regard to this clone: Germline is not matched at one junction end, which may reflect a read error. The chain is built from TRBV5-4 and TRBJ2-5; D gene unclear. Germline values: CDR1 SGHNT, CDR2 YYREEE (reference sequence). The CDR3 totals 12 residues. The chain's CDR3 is CASSLPQEAQYF. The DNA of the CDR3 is TGTGCCAGCAGCTTACCACAAGAGGCCCAGTACTTC.

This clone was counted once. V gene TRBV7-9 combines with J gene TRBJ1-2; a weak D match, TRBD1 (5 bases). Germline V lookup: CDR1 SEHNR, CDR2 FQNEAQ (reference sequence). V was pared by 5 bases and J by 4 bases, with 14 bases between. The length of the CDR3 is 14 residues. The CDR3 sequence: CASSPWQGVYGYTF. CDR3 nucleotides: TGTGCCAGCAGCCCCTGGCAGGGCGTCTATGGCTACACCTTC.

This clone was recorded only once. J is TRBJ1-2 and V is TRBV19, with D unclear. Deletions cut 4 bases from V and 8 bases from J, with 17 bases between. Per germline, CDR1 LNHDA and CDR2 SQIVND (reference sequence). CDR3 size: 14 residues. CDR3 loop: CASSKEGERRGYTF. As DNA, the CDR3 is TGTGCCAGTAGTAAAGAAGGAGAGCGGAGGGGCTACACCTTC.

The CDR3 is CASSPPPGETQYF. The CDR3 DNA reads TGTGCCAGCTCACCCCCCCCGGGGGAGACCCAGTACTTC. The chain recombines TRBV18 with TRBJ2-5, with D tentatively TRBD2 (5 bases). The V and J ends lost 3 bases and 5 bases respectively, with 10 bases between them. Germline V gives CDR1 KGHSH, CDR2 LQKENI. This CDR3 is built from 13 residues.

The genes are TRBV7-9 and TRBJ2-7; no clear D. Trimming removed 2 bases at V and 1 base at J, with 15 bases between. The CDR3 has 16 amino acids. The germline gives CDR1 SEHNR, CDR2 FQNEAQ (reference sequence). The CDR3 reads CASSLRADLRSYEQYF. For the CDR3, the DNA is TGTGCCAGCAGCTTACGCGCAGATCTCAGGTCCTACGAGCAGTACTTC.

DNA for the CDR3: TGCGCCAGCAGCCAAAGCCATTATAGCAATCAGCCCCAGCATTTT. It yields the protein CASSQSHYSNQPQHF. V gene TRBV4-3 combines with J gene TRBJ1-5; D uncertain. Trimming stripped 2 bases from V and 0 bases from J, with 8 bases between. Germline V lookup: CDR1 LGHNA, CDR2 YSLEER. This CDR3 is built from 15 residues.

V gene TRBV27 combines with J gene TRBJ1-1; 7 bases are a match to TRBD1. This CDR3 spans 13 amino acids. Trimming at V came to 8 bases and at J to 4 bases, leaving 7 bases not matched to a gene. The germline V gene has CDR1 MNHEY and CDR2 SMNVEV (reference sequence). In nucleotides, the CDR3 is TGTGCCAGCCGGAAATCAGGGGGCACTGAAGCTTTCTTT. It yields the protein CASRKSGGTEAFF.

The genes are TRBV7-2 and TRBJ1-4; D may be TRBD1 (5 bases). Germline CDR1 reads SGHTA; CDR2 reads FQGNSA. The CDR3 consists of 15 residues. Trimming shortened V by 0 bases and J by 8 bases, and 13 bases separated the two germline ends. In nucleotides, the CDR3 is TGTGCCAGCAGCTTAGCGCTGACAGCAAGAGAAAAACTGTTTTTT. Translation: CASSLALTAREKLFF.

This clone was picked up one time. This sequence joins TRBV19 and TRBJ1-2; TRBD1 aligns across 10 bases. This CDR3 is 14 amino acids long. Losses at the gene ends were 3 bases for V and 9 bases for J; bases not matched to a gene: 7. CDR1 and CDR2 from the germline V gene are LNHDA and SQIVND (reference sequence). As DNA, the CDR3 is TGTGCCAGTAGTATTCCGACAGGGGGCATCAGCTACACCTTC. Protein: CASSIPTGGISYTF.

The DNA for the CDR3 is TGTGCCAGCAGTTCCCCGGGACTAGCGGGGGGAGAGACCCAGTACTTC. It specifies CASSSPGLAGGETQYF. The chain couples TRBV28 to TRBJ2-5; TRBD2 aligns across 15 bases. J was trimmed by 4 bases and V by 4 bases; bases with no gene match: 4. Germline-derived CDR1 and CDR2 are MDHEN and SYDVKM. CDR3 length: 16 amino acids.

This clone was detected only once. This CDR3 reads CASSSFGGGVSQYF. The CDR3 nucleotides read TGTGCCAGCAGCTCCTTCGGCGGGGGGGTATCCCAGTACTTC. V usage is TRBV11-1 and J usage is TRBJ2-5; 9 nucleotides line up with TRBD2. J gave up 9 bases and V 4 bases, and 9 bases lay outside the gene matches. The CDR3 length is 14 residues. Germline V gives CDR1 SGHAT, CDR2 FQDESV (reference sequence).

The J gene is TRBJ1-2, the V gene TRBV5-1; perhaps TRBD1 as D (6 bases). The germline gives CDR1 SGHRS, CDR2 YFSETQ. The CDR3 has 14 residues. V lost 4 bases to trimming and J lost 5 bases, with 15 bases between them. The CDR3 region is CASSPGAPGYGYTF. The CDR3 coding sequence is TGCGCCAGCAGCCCAGGGGCCCCTGGGTATGGCTACACCTTC.

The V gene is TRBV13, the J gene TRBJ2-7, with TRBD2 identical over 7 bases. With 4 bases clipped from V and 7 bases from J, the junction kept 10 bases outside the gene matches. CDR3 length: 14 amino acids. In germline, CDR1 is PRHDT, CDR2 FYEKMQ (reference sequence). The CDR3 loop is CASSSKREGDEQYF. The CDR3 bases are TGTGCCAGCAGCTCAAAGCGGGAAGGAGATGAGCAGTACTTC.

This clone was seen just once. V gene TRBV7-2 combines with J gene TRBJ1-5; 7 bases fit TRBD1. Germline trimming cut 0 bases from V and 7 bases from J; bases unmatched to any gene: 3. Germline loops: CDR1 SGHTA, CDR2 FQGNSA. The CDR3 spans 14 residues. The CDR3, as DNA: TGTGCCAGCAGCTTAGCTTCAGGGGGACAGCCCCAGCATTTT. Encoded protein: CASSLASGGQPQHF.

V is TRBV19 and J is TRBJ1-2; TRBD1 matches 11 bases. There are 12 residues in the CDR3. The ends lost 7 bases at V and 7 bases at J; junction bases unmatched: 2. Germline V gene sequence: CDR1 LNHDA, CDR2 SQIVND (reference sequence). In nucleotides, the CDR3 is TGTGCCAGTACGGACAGGGGGCTTGGCTACACCTTC. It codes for CASTDRGLGYTF.

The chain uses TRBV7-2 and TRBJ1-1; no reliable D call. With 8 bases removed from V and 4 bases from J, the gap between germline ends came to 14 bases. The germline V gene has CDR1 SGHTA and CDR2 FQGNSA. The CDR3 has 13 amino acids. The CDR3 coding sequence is TGTGCCAGCGGCGCCCGACGAGGCACTGAAGCTTTCTTT. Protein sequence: CASGARRGTEAFF.

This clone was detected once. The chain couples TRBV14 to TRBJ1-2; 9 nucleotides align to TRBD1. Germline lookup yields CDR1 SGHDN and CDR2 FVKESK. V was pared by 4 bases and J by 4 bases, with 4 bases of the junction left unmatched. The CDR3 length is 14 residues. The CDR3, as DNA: TGTGCCAGCAGCCTGGGGACAGGGTCCTATGGCTACACCTTC. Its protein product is CASSLGTGSYGYTF.

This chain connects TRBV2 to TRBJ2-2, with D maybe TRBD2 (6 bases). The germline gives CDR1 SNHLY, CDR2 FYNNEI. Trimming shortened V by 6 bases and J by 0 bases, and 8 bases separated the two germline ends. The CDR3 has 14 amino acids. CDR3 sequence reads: CASRWGANTGELFF. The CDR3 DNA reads TGTGCCAGCAGGTGGGGGGCGAACACCGGGGAGCTGTTTTTT.

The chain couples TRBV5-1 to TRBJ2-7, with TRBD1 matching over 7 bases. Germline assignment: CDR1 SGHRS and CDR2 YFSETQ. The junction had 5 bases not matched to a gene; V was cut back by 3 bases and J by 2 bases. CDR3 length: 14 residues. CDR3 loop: CASSSGQPTYEQYF. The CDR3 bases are TGCGCCAGCAGCTCGGGACAGCCTACCTACGAGCAGTACTTC.